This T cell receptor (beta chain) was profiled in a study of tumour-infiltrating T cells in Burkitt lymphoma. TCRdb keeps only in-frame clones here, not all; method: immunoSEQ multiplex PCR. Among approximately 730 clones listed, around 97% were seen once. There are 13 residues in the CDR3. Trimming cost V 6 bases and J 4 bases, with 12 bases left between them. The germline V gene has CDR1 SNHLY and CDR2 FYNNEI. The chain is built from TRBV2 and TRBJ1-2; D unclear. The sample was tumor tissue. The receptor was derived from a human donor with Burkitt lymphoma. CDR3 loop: CASSPRRAYGYTF. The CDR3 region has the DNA TGTGCCAGCAGCCCCCGGAGGGCCTATGGCTACACCTTC.